A single sample is the source of the 23 T cell receptor beta chains below, sequenced in a study of regulatory T cells in long-lasting Graves disease. The time point was: newly diagnosed GD, antithyroid drugs for less than 3 months. Construction of the TCR library relied on RNA isolated from PBMCs. Arm-PCR of CDR3 regions and iRepertoire HTBI primers were used to build TCR beta libraries. Each CDR3 protein is one row after TCRdb ran MiXCR on the multiplex PCR reads. The data hold 550,000 to 700,000 distinct CDR3 sequences, with roughly 16% observed a single time. Another study also made use of these data, one on T cells in Graves' hyperthyroidism and ophthalmopathy.

Here the sequenced sample was peripheral blood mononuclear cells (PBMCs), taken at new diagnosis, from a patient treated with antithyroid drugs. These TCRs come from a man aged 18 to 29 with Graves disease.

In regard to this clonotype: A read error is possible here, since a much larger clone lies one base away. V usage is TRBV6-5 and J usage is TRBJ1-1; unclear D gene. The V gene's germline CDR1 is MNHEY and CDR2 SVGAGI. The CDR3 extends over 15 amino acids. The CDR3 loop reads CAGSLKTELNTEAFF. The CDR3 nucleotides read TGTGCCGGCAGTTTGAAGACTGAATTGAACACTGAAGCTTTCTTT.

The V gene is TRBV18, the J gene TRBJ2-7; TRBD1 matches at 8 bases. V lost 2 bases, J lost 0 bases, and 9 bases stayed unmatched. This CDR3 has 17 residues. CDR1 and CDR2 from the germline V gene are KGHSH and LQKENI. The DNA of the CDR3 is TGTGCCAGCTCACCATTAGCAGGGACAGGTCGCTCCTACGAGCAGTACTTC. Residues: CASSPLAGTGRSYEQYF.

There are many counts of this clonotype. This chain joins TRBV28 and TRBJ2-7; D may be TRBD1 (7 bases). Germline assignment: CDR1 MDHEN and CDR2 SYDVKM. The CDR3 length is 14 residues. V gave up 1 base and J gave up 6 bases, with 13 bases separating them. Written as DNA, the CDR3 is TGTGCCAGCAGTTTATATAGGGGGCGGGGCGAGCAGTACTTC. Translating gives CASSLYRGRGEQYF.

In its sample, this clonotype was seen many times. The V and J genes are TRBV7-3 and TRBJ2-1, with TRBD1 as a possible D gene (7 bases). The CDR3 consists of 16 residues. Between the trimmed V and J ends, which lost 4 bases and 4 bases, there was a span of 17 bases. Germline CDR1 SGHTA, CDR2 FQGTGA. This CDR3 reads CASSSLKGAGYNEQFF. CDR3 DNA sequence: TGTGCCAGCAGCTCCCTAAAGGGGGCGGGGTACAATGAGCAGTTCTTC.

The rearrangement joins TRBV7-6 to TRBJ1-3; D not certain. Per germline, CDR1 SGHVS and CDR2 FNYEAQ. The CDR3 has 14 amino acids. V gave up 0 bases and J gave up 5 bases, with 8 bases separating them. The CDR3 region is CASSLAGNRNTIYF. The CDR3 nucleotides read TGTGCCAGCAGCTTAGCGGGAAATAGAAACACCATATATTTT.

This clonotype was seen at least ten times. The junction does not match germline at one end; this may be a read error. V is TRBV2 and J is TRBJ2-7; perhaps TRBD2 as D (6 bases). Germline V gene data show CDR1 as SNHLY and CDR2 as FYNNEI. CDR3 length: 11 residues. In nucleotides, the CDR3 is TGTGCCAGCAGTGACCCGGGCCCGGGGGACTTC. Translated: CASSDPGPGDF.

This clonotype appeared many times. The chain is built from TRBV12-3 or TRBV12-4 and TRBJ2-1, with a possible D match to TRBD2 (7 bases). The CDR3 consists of 13 residues. Trimming pared 0 bases from V and 9 bases from J, leaving 9 bases between. CDR3 amino acids: CASSLARGGEQFF. For the CDR3, the DNA is TGTGCCAGCAGTTTAGCTAGGGGGGGTGAGCAGTTCTTC.

This clonotype was counted many times. The chain combines TRBV7-9 with TRBJ2-1; tentatively, D is TRBD1 or TRBD2 (5 bases each). The CDR3 has 14 amino acids. The V and J ends lost 1 base and 7 bases respectively, with 11 bases between them. CDR1 is SEHNR and CDR2 is FQNEAQ in the germline V gene (reference sequence). DNA for the CDR3: TGTGCCAGCAGCTTAGTGCAGGGAGCAAATGAGCAGTTCTTC. Translating it yields CASSLVQGANEQFF.

The chain combines TRBV14 with TRBJ2-1, with D unclear. V lost 5 bases, J lost 2 bases, and 13 bases lay in between. Germline V gene data show CDR1 as SGHDN and CDR2 as FVKESK. The CDR3 spans 15 residues. As DNA, the CDR3 is TGTGCCAGCAGCTTTACCCTAGATGCCTACAATGAGCAGTTCTTC. Protein: CASSFTLDAYNEQFF. Variable domain in full (rest from reference TRBV14 and TRBJ2-1): EAGVTQFPSHSVIEKGQTVTLRCDPISGHDNLYWYRRVMGKEIKFLLHFVKESKQDESGMPNNRFLAERTGGTYSTLKVQPAELEDSGVYFCASSFTLDAYNEQFFGPGTRLTVL.

At least ten counts were recorded for this clonotype. V usage is TRBV6-1 and J usage is TRBJ2-7; D perhaps matches TRBD2 (6 bases). Trimming took 7 bases from V and 7 from J, leaving 17 bases between them. CDR1 is MNHNS and CDR2 is SASEGT in the germline V gene. This CDR3 spans 13 amino acids. In nucleotides, the CDR3 is TGTGCCAGCACTGTCGGGGGAGCAGGTGAGCAGTACTTC. This codes for CASTVGGAGEQYF.

This clonotype was picked up many times. This sequence joins TRBV30 and TRBJ1-1; no firm D call. Germline values: CDR1 GTSNPN, CDR2 SVGIG (reference sequence). V dropped 5 bases and J dropped 1 base, with 11 bases sitting between them. This CDR3 has 13 residues. CDR3 sequence (DNA): TGTGCCTGGGCCGCAACTCGGAACACTGAAGCTTTCTTT. The encoded protein is CAWAATRNTEAFF.

This clonotype was seen ten or more times. This rearrangement joins TRBV6-2 or TRBV6-3 to TRBJ2-1; D call uncertain. The CDR3 loop spans 11 amino acids. Trimming took off 6 bases at V and 9 bases at J, with 9 bases between the two ends. Germline V gene lookup returns CDR1 MNHEY and CDR2 SVGEGT. In nucleotides, the CDR3 is TGTGCCAGCAGCTCCGGGTCTGAGCAGTTCTTC. Its translation is CASSSGSEQFF.

This clonotype was seen repeatedly, ten times or more. The CDR3 region is CASSQDRRGFVTDTQYF. The CDR3 region has the DNA TGTGCCAGCAGCCAAGATCGAAGGGGATTTGTCACAGATACGCAGTATTTT. The chain joins TRBV3-1 to TRBJ2-3; tentative D call: TRBD1 (5 bases). The germline V gene encodes CDR1 LGHDT and CDR2 YNNKEL (reference sequence). CDR3 length: 17 amino acids. Between the trimmed V and J ends, which lost 0 bases and 2 bases, there was a span of 15 bases.

The sample holds many counts of this clonotype. The rearrangement joins TRBV20-1 to TRBJ1-5; no definite D call. Germline loops: CDR1 DFQATT, CDR2 SNEGSKA (reference sequence). There are 15 residues in the CDR3. Trimming removed 5 bases at V and 1 base at J, with 15 bases between. The CDR3 DNA is TGCAGTGCTCACTCTAACAGCGGAAGCAATCAGCCCCAGCATTTT. Translating gives CSAHSNSGSNQPQHF.

The chain is built from TRBV4-1 and TRBJ2-1, with 7 bases lining up with TRBD1. Trimming cost V 2 bases and J 1 base; bases outside gene matches: 8. The CDR3 runs 17 residues. Germline CDR1 and CDR2: MGHRA and YSYEKL. This CDR3 reads CASSQQPGQRSYNEQFF. The CDR3 nucleotides are TGCGCCAGCAGCCAACAGCCGGGACAGAGATCCTACAATGAGCAGTTCTTC.

This clonotype was found many times. The V and J genes are TRBV12-3 or TRBV12-4 and TRBJ2-2, with no clear D. The CDR3 is 11 residues long. The germline V and J ends were trimmed by 8 bases and 6 bases, with 7 bases remaining between them. CDR3: CASYGAGELFF. CDR3 bases: TGTGCCAGCTATGGGGCCGGGGAGCTGTTTTTT.

This clonotype was counted at least ten times. The rearrangement links TRBV2 to TRBJ2-1, with D maybe TRBD2 (5 bases). CDR1 is SNHLY, CDR2 FYNNEI, per germline. This CDR3 spans 16 amino acids. Trimming took 6 bases from V and 3 from J, leaving 18 bases between them. The CDR3 DNA reads TGTGCCAGCAGCGCCGTACCCACTAGTTACTACAATGAGCAGTTCTTC. This encodes CASSAVPTSYYNEQFF. Filled out from reference TRBV2 and TRBJ2-1, the complete variable domain reads EPEVTQTPSHQVTQMGQEVILRCVPISNHLYFYWYRQILGQKVEFLVSFYNNEISEKSEIFDDQFSVERPDGSNFTLKIRSTKLEDSAMYFCASSAVPTSYYNEQFFGPGTRLTVL.

This clonotype was found many times. The chain is built from TRBV20-1 and TRBJ1-1; D is ambiguous. Germline V lookup: CDR1 DFQATT, CDR2 SNEGSKA (reference sequence). The CDR3 spans 12 residues. V lost 1 base to trimming and J lost 8 bases, with 11 bases between them. The CDR3 coding sequence is TGCAGTGCTAGAGCCTTAGGGTACGAAGCTTTCTTT. Residues: CSARALGYEAFF.

There are many counts of this clonotype. The rearrangement uses TRBV18 and TRBJ2-3, with 9 positions matching TRBD2. This CDR3 contains 13 residues. CDR1 and CDR2 (germline): KGHSH, LQKENI. With V trimmed by 9 bases and J by 1 base, 2 bases remained unmatched. CDR3 nucleotides: TGTGCCAGTAGCGGGAGAGGCACAGATACGCAGTATTTT. Amino acids: CASSGRGTDTQYF.

The chain uses TRBV6-2 or TRBV6-3 and TRBJ2-3, with 7 bases aligning to TRBD2. TRBJ2-7 matches the DNA end more closely, so the J call is doubtful. The CDR3 totals 17 residues. Germline CDR1 reads MNHEY; CDR2 reads SVGEGT. In DNA, the CDR3 is TGTGCCAGCAGTTTCCCATCAGCGGGGTTAAGCTCCTACGAGCAGTACTTC. Its protein product is CASSFPSAGLSSYEQYF.

The table lists this clonotype with a few counts. V gene TRBV6-1 combines with J gene TRBJ2-3; 12 bases are shared with TRBD2. The junction had 5 bases not matched to a gene; V was cut back by 5 bases and J by 2 bases. The CDR3 totals 16 residues. Germline V gene lookup returns CDR1 MNHNS and CDR2 SASEGT. Written as DNA, the CDR3 is TGTGCCAGCAGTCGGACTAGCGGGACGAACACAGATACGCAGTATTTT. Translation: CASSRTSGTNTDTQYF.

This clonotype was counted only a few times. This chain joins TRBV6-2 or TRBV6-3 and TRBJ2-5, with unresolved D. Germline V gene sequence: CDR1 MNHEY, CDR2 SVGEGT. The CDR3 totals 12 residues. V shed 0 bases and J shed 5 bases, with 4 bases lying between them. Written as DNA, the CDR3 is TGTGCCAGCAGTTACTCGATCGAGACCCAGTACTTC. Amino acids: CASSYSIETQYF.

This clonotype has ten or more counts. The rearrangement joins TRBV30 to TRBJ2-7, with D perhaps matching TRBD1 (6 bases). V was cut by 0 bases and J by 3 bases, with 9 bases left in between. CDR3 length equals 13 residues. CDR1 and CDR2 (germline): GTSNPN, SVGIG (reference sequence). The CDR3 coding sequence is TGTGCCTGGAGTGTACGACAGGACTACGAGCAGTACTTC. Amino acid sequence: CAWSVRQDYEQYF. Supplemented by reference TRBV30 and TRBJ2-7, the full variable domain reads SQTIHQWPATLVQPVGSPLSLECTVEGTSNPNLYWYRQAAGRGLQLLFYSVGIGQISSEVPQNLSASRPQDRQFILSSKKLLLSDSGFYLCAWSVRQDYEQYFGPGTRLTVT.